Listed here are 2 T cell receptor beta chains from one sample, sequenced in a study of tumor and adjacent non-tumor tissue in lung cancer. No cell sorting was done before RNA was extracted from the tissue. The library came from three nested PCR rounds adapted from ARM-PCR protocols. TCRdb recomputed calls from the multiplex PCR reads with MiXCR, one row per CDR3 protein. The repertoire consists of approximately 65,000 distinct CDR3 sequences, with 60% occurring once and the leading ten covering 20% to 25%. The sequenced sample consisted of lung tumor tissue. These receptors were taken from a man aged 45 to 65 with non-small cell lung cancer.

As regards this clonotype: The germline gene is not matched at one end of the junction; a read error may be the cause. V is TRBV4-2 and J is TRBJ2-7; TRBD1 aligns across 8 bases. This CDR3 is 14 amino acids long. Germline V gene sequence: CDR1 LGHNA, CDR2 YNFKEQ. DNA for the CDR3: TGTTCCAGCAGCCAAGCTCCAGGGGGCTACCAGCAGTACTTC. As protein: CSSSQAPGGYQQYF.

This clonotype has more than one count but fewer than ten. One end of the junction does not line up with germline, which may come from a read error. The gene calls are TRBV24-1 and TRBJ2-3, with D possibly being TRBD1 (6 bases). Germline V CDR1 and CDR2: KGHDR, SFDVKD. CDR3 length equals 15 residues. The CDR3 sequence is CATSDFIRGSDTQYF. The CDR3 DNA follows: TGTGCCACCAGTGATTTTATAAGGGGGTCTGATACCCAGTATTTT.